This TCR beta chain was found in a study of blood T cell repertoires in COVID-19. The overall study: From the United States, Italy and Spain came samples of acute and convalescent COVID-19. The analysed material was cDNA or gDNA that came from T cells, B-cell-depleted T cells, or PBMCs.

CDR3 length: 13 amino acids. V lost 8 bases to trimming and J lost 6 bases; unmatched junction nucleotides: 4. Germline lookup yields CDR1 SGHRS and CDR2 YFSETQ. Recruitment covered about two dozen US areas and drew participants whose ages spanned roughly 18 to 95 years. Study processing details: How many nucleated cells were present was estimated from reference gene primer amplification. Sequenced by immunoSEQ multiplex PCR; TCRdb stores in-frame clones only, minus some. V, J and clone size derive from that table, while D and trimming were established from the DNA sequence. The table shows about 440,000 clones, with 70% to 90% occurring only once.

The sequence was collected from a woman in her late teens or twenties with acute COVID-19. The J gene is TRBJ1-4, the V gene TRBV5-1; 10 nucleotides match TRBD1. Sequencing used PBMCs or T cells enriched from blood (not recorded which). This CDR3 is CASGTGVDEKLFF. As DNA, the CDR3 is TGCGCCAGTGGGACAGGGGTGGATGAAAAACTGTTTTTT.